Below, one T cell receptor (beta chain) is given with its context. Its antigen specificity is not known. Within one base of it there is no much larger clone, and no base qualities were kept. The cohort was made up of around 720 healthy bone marrow donors. All cohort members were sampled while nominally healthy, although unrecorded immune exposures were likely present. The donor tested CMV seronegative, placing the donor among the roughly 400 seronegative members of the cohort. A peripheral blood sample was provided by each donor, and peripheral blood mononuclear cells were used for TCR beta sequencing. Genomic DNA was extracted from the blood cell samples with the Qiagen DNeasy Blood Extraction Kit. This sample was taken from a study of cytomegalovirus exposure and HLA in healthy donors (dated by TCRdb to 2017 to 2019). Regarding the research as a whole: In an earlier analysis of fewer than 750 of the donors, approximately 300 Gb of sequence data and 117 million unique TCR beta sequences from about 179 million T cells were reported. An early release covering 550 to 700 HLA-typed donors comprised approximately 290 gigabases of sequencing data and 85 million to 100 million unique TCR sequences. Of the 398 genotyped donors, 80% to 90% were placed in the genetic ancestry cluster associated with self-reported Caucasian donors. The aim of the study was to test whether cataloging public T cell receptors could identify signatures of past pathogen exposure. The study used immunosequencing to profile the T cell repertoires of approximately 640 subjects and linked those repertoires to cytomegalovirus serostatus. In addition to the first cohort of approximately 650 subjects, a separate validation cohort of approximately 130 different subjects was used. To predict cytomegalovirus infection status, the study brought together high-throughput TCR immunosequencing, statistical association of individual TCRs with disease status, and machine learning. To study patterns of TCR occurrence, a later analysis re-analyzed previously published TCR beta repertoires from around 660 donors and added high-resolution HLA genotyping. The later analysis used no new phenotypic data to find candidate immune exposures, relying instead on TCR beta sequences and their occurrence across donors. In an earlier analysis of roughly 600 of the donors, high-throughput TCR beta sequencing was used to judge whether each TCR beta V gene segment behaved as functional or pseudogenic. Donor age, sex, ethnicity and CMV serostatus were collected together with the repertoire data. A later genetic analysis used genome-wide SNP genotypes for about three fifths of the 666 donors, treating that subset as a discovery cohort. Every discovery cohort repertoire had been produced on one sequencing platform. Class I and class II HLA loci were covered by the typing at four-digit resolution. Typing coverage varied by locus: roughly 629-630 donors for A, B, C, DRB1 and DQB1; roughly 520 for DQA1; approximately 570 for DPA1; more than 450 for DPB1. Roughly five DR-DQ haplotypes were handled as single units for association and clustering because linkage in the cohort was strong. Among roughly 400 genotyped donors of the cohort, an average of around 250,000 unique TCR beta nucleotide sequences was sequenced per donor, of which roughly 17% were non-productive.

From cysteine to phenylalanine, the CDR3 is 13 amino acids long. Only the CDR3 region is kept as DNA, spanning 39 bases read in frame from base 1. The germline V gene encodes CDR1 SGDLS and CDR2 YYNGEE. A distance of 3 bases separates the germline ends of V and J, which lose 0 bases and 0 bases respectively. The library was made by the immunoSEQ multiplex PCR assay. For the multiplex PCR, a mixture combining 60 forward primers for TCR Vbeta segments and 13 reverse primers for TCR Jbeta segments was used. Amplification of the CDR3 region of rearranged TCR beta genes was performed with a multiplex PCR assay on genomic DNA. On the Illumina HiSeq System, the amplified TCR beta libraries were sequenced as 87-base-pair reads. Regarding the original processing steps: Across the 700 or so repertoires, a later analysis counted roughly 77 million unique TCR beta chains, some 11 million of which were shared by at least two donors. To remove PCR and sequencing errors, raw reads were error-corrected and collapsed into unique sequences using a nearest-neighbor algorithm that merged closely related sequences. To assign V, D and J gene segments, CDR3 sequences were aligned to IMGT reference sequences. For a sequence to be retained, at least a six-nucleotide match to both a V gene segment and a J gene segment was required. A rearrangement counted as productive if the CDR3 had no stop codons and remained in frame with V and J, and every other rearrangement counted as non-productive. CDR3 was defined by IMGT convention, running from the second conserved V-encoded cysteine to the conserved J-encoded phenylalanine. The earlier analysis of about 500 of the donors excluded sequences that lacked an unambiguous match to a single V gene segment. An earlier analysis of several hundred of the donors called V segments functional above 56.7% productive rearrangements and segregating when the between-donor standard deviation exceeded 5%. A statistical classification framework was built to diagnose cytomegalovirus status from the catalog of TCR beta chain sequences. In a later analysis, TCR nucleotide sequences were compared against IMGT/GENE-DB human TR gene sequences so that V and J genes could be assigned. The TCRdist pipeline was used in a later analysis to assign CDR3 sequences and most-parsimonious VDJ recombination scenarios. In a later analysis, each TCR beta chain was defined by its CDR3 amino acid sequence together with its V-gene family, and reads lacking a unique V-gene family were excluded. As a way to deal with suspected cross-contamination and a sequencing artifact, a later analysis dropped under 600 nucleotide sequences that were highly shared and had low generation probability. In a later analysis, a clonal expansion index was calculated for each public chain from normalized within-repertoire ranks of inferred template counts. In a later analysis, generation probabilities were computed using a VDJ recombination model fitted to out-of-frame rearrangements, and the results were checked against IGoR. A later analysis scored TCR-TCR, TCR-HLA and TCR-CMV co-occurrence with hypergeometric tests, applying a repertoire-size bias correction to TCR pairs. False discovery rates were estimated in a later analysis by permuting HLA or CMV assignments 20 times. A later analysis grouped co-occurring TCRs with DBSCAN, adding TCRdist sequence similarity when clustering within HLA-allele-positive subsets. For co-occurrence clustering, repertoires with fewer than 30,000 or more than 120,000 public chains were excluded, along with four to six repertoires with anomalous nucleotide sharing. The immuneACCESS repertoire file appears here via TCRdb, limited to in-frame rearrangements. These files lack a portion of the clones; in checked studies, under half of the deficit traces to unresolved V genes, and the cause of the others is not known. V and J calls and clone size are given by that table; D and trimming were obtained from the DNA. The sample yields more than 150,000 clones; roughly 80% were counted once. The ten top clones hold around 4% of the sample.

The study at large found these results: Some IMGT-functional V segments, including TRBV6-2 and TRBV6-3, could not be told apart with the 87-base-pair reads, so those segments were excluded. A group of highly shared sequence variants was considered likely to be a technical artifact of the sequencing pipeline. Sequencing depth was assumed to be roughly uniform across donors in the presence/absence analyses, though that assumption may not hold. CMV serostatus was the only immune exposure information available for the cohort. Correlated functional status among segregating V segments might be attributable to linkage disequilibrium, but an unknown experimental factor could not be ruled out. When HLA alleles, especially DR and DQ, strongly co-occurred, attributing TCR associations to individual alleles was difficult. Several of the top co-occurrence clusters appeared to be linked to parvovirus B19, influenza, CMV and Epstein-Barr virus, according to a later analysis. The earlier analysis of some 540 of the donors excluded 15 to 20 rarely observed V segments, including chromosome 9 orphons, because counts were too low. In a later analysis, TCR association rates were found to vary across HLA loci, with the most associated TCRs seen for DRB1 alleles and the fewest for HLA-C alleles. A later analysis found that most CMV-associated TCR beta chains appeared HLA-restricted, with HLA associations seemingly driven largely by CMV exposure. In the study, approximately 160 TCR beta chains were listed as associated with cytomegalovirus. Specific HLA alleles were associated with over 15,000 TCR beta sequences at a false discovery rate of 0.05 in a later analysis. Compared with equally common non-associated chains, HLA-associated TCR beta chains in a later analysis were more clonally expanded and had lower generation probabilities. Most TCR sequences were seen in very few donors, while some public TCRs were found in many individuals. The classifier was reported to diagnose cytomegalovirus status with high specificity and sensitivity in both the original cohort and the validation cohort. A later genetic analysis associated a missense DCLRE1C variant with V-gene and J-gene trimming of TCR beta chains, and an independent cohort replicated the association. A further reported finding was that TCR beta sequences accurately predicted the HLA-A and HLA-B alleles for most subjects in the first cohort. In vitro tests confirmed that a few of the cytomegalovirus-associated TCR beta chains recognize cytomegalovirus antigens. It was suggested by the authors that the approach could potentially be generalized to other disease states and immunological phenotypes. According to a later genetic analysis, donors in an Asian-associated ancestry cluster had fewer N-insertions in productive TCRs than the approximately 700-donor mean. An earlier analysis of around 540 of the donors showed that most TCR beta V segments appeared in productive rearrangements either about 87% or about 30% of the time, which broadly matched IMGT annotations. This cohort had only TCR beta chains sequenced, and the lack of alpha or paired-chain data limited which features could be detected. Because HLA typing was missing for some donors at each locus, association tests included only the typed subset.

Sequences were obtained from PBMCs. This chain is built from TRBV9 and TRBJ1-1, with no D gene named confidently. The source is a man aged 50 to 60 in good health and CMV-seronegative. The DNA sequence is TGTGCCAGCAGCGTAGCTCTGAACACTGAAGCTTTCTTT. It specifies CASSVALNTEAFF.